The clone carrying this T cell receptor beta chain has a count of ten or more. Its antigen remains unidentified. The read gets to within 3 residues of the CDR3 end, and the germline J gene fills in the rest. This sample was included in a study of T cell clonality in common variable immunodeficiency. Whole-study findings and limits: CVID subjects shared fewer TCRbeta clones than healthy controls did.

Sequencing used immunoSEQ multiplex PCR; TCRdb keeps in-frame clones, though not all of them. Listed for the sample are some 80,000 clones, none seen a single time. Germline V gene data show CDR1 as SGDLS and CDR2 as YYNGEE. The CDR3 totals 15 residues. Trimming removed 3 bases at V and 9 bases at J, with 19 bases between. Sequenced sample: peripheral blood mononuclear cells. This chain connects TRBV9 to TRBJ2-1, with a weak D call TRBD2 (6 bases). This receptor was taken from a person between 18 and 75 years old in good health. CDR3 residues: CASSELTSAGVEQFF. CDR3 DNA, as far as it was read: TGTGCCAGCAGCGAACTGACTAGTGCAGGAGTTGAG.